The 9 T cell receptor beta chains reported below all come from one sample, sequenced in a study of radiation and T cells in renal cell carcinoma. Time point in this sample: blood 2 weeks post-SBRT. Treatment here: 15 Gy SBRT to primary tumor, nephrectomy 4 weeks later. Generated by immunoSEQ multiplex PCR, the TCRdb table keeps only in-frame clones and is missing some. The sample comprises 70,000 or so clones, around 76% of which are singletons, and almost 6% rests with the top ten. Sequences were derived from blood, sampled from a patient whose treatment included radiotherapy and nephrectomy. The receptors were gathered from a man between 60 and 70 years old with renal cell carcinoma.

The chain has TRBV5-1 and TRBJ2-1; 7 nucleotides align to TRBD1. Germline CDR1 is SGHRS and CDR2 is YFSETQ. The CDR3 consists of 13 residues. The trim removed 4 bases at V and 5 bases at J, leaving 3 bases unmatched. This CDR3 reads CASSRQGNNEQFF. The CDR3 DNA follows: TGCGCCAGCAGCCGACAGGGAAACAATGAGCAGTTCTTC.

V usage is TRBV25-1 and J usage is TRBJ2-7; D perhaps matches TRBD1 (6 bases). CDR1 is MGHDK, CDR2 SYGVNS, per germline. This CDR3 spans 14 amino acids. V lost 4 bases and J 6 bases, leaving 16 bases between the germline ends. The CDR3 nucleotides are TGTGCCAGCAGTGGACCCATGGCAGGGGCCGAGCAGTACTTC. This gives the protein CASSGPMAGAEQYF.

V usage is TRBV5-6 and J usage is TRBJ2-5, with 7 nucleotides matching TRBD1. The germline CDR1 and CDR2 sequences are SGHDT and YYEEEE. The CDR3 contains 14 residues. V was clipped by 2 bases and J by 4 bases; unmatched bases: 5. As DNA, the CDR3 is TGTGCCAGCAGCTTCGGACAGGCTTTAGAGACCCAGTACTTC. This codes for CASSFGQALETQYF.

The V and J genes are TRBV6-1 and TRBJ2-4; no firm D call. CDR1 and CDR2 from the germline V gene are MNHNS and SASEGT. The CDR3 has 15 amino acids. The germline V and J ends were trimmed by 3 bases and 0 bases, with 9 bases remaining between them. CDR3 nucleotides: TGTGCCAGCAGTGAGATAGGGCTAGCCAAAAACATTCAGTACTTC. Protein: CASSEIGLAKNIQYF.

J is TRBJ1-2 and V is TRBV10-3; tentatively, D is TRBD1 (6 bases). V was shortened by 6 bases and J by 2 bases, with 22 bases between the two germline ends. The germline CDR1 and CDR2 sequences are ENHRY and SYGVKD. The CDR3 length is 17 residues. The CDR3 is CAISQSFREGENYGYTF. The DNA of the CDR3 is TGTGCCATCAGCCAATCCTTTCGAGAGGGGGAGAACTATGGCTACACCTTC.

The J gene is TRBJ1-1, the V gene TRBV5-1; no reliable D call. The CDR3 has 14 amino acids. Germline V gene lookup returns CDR1 SGHRS and CDR2 YFSETQ. V lost 5 bases and J 1 base, leaving 12 bases between the germline ends. As DNA, the CDR3 is TGCGCCAGCAGAAGGAGGAGGGAGAACACTGAAGCTTTCTTT. It yields the protein CASRRRRENTEAFF.

The rearrangement uses TRBV12-5 and TRBJ2-5, with TRBD1 as a possible D gene (6 bases). Germline assignment: CDR1 LGHNT and CDR2 FRNRAP. Trimming shortened V by 4 bases and J by 2 bases, and 14 bases separated the two germline ends. CDR3 length: 15 amino acids. The CDR3 DNA is TGTGCTAGTGGTTCGACAGGCCGAGGGCAAGAGACCCAGTACTTC. Amino acid sequence: CASGSTGRGQETQYF.

The J gene is TRBJ1-3, the V gene TRBV30, with D uncertain. The CDR3 loop spans 15 amino acids. V dropped 0 bases and J dropped 0 bases, with 9 bases sitting between them. Looked up from germline, CDR1 is GTSNPN and CDR2 is SVGIG (reference sequence). CDR3 amino acids: CAWSVKALSGNTIYF. For the CDR3, the DNA is TGTGCCTGGAGTGTGAAGGCGCTCTCTGGAAACACCATATATTTT.

This clone was seen repeatedly, ten times or more. The chain is built from TRBV30 and TRBJ2-7, with 7 nucleotides matching TRBD1. The CDR3 totals 11 residues. V dropped 2 bases and J dropped 7; count of bases not matched to a gene: 2. CDR1 and CDR2 (germline): GTSNPN, SVGIG (reference sequence). The CDR3 protein is CAWSPQGEQYF. CDR3 in DNA: TGTGCCTGGAGTCCACAGGGGGAGCAGTACTTC.